This T cell receptor (beta chain) was retrieved from a study of cytomegalovirus exposure and HLA in healthy donors (dated by TCRdb to about 2017). Concerning the study at large: According to an earlier analysis of a few hundred of the donors, about 179 million T cells yielded 95 million to 140 million unique TCR beta sequences and approximately 300 Gb of sequence data. An early release that covered more than 550 HLA-typed donors contained approximately 300 gigabases of sequencing data and 65 million to 100 million unique TCR sequences. Of the roughly 420 genotyped donors, roughly 80% were placed in the genetic ancestry cluster associated with self-reported Caucasian donors. The aim of the study was to test whether cataloging public T cell receptors could identify signatures of past pathogen exposure. The study profiled the T cell repertoires of approximately 700 subjects by immunosequencing and related them to cytomegalovirus serostatus. Besides the first cohort of 666 subjects, a separate validation cohort made up of 120 different subjects was used. To predict cytomegalovirus infection status, the study combined high-throughput TCR immunosequencing, statistical association of individual TCRs with disease status, and machine learning. A later analysis re-examined previously published TCR beta repertoires from 610 or so donors and added high-resolution HLA genotyping to investigate patterns of TCR occurrence. The later analysis used no new phenotypic data to find candidate immune exposures, relying instead on TCR beta sequences and their occurrence across donors. An earlier analysis of 587 of the donors used high-throughput TCR beta sequencing to judge whether each TCR beta V gene segment behaved as functional or pseudogenic. Donor age, sex, ethnicity and CMV serostatus were collected together with the repertoire data. A later genetic analysis took genome-wide SNP genotypes for about three fifths of the roughly 670 donors and used that subset as a discovery cohort. Every discovery cohort repertoire had been produced on one sequencing platform. HLA typing included class I and class II loci at four-digit resolution. Typing coverage varied by locus: about 629-630 donors for A, B, C, DRB1 and DQB1; about 520 for DQA1; approximately 610 for DPA1; roughly 450 for DPB1. Four or five DR-DQ haplotypes were handled as single units for association and clustering because linkage in the cohort was strong. Across around 400 genotyped donors of the cohort, an average of about 220,000 unique TCR beta nucleotide sequences per donor were sequenced, and roughly 20% of those sequences were non-productive. On the study overall, not on this receptor specifically: The authors suggested that the approach could potentially be extended to other disease states and immunological phenotypes. A further reported finding was that TCR beta sequences accurately predicted the HLA-A and HLA-B alleles for most subjects in the first cohort. In an earlier analysis of around 600 of the donors, most TCR beta V segments appeared in productive rearrangements about 90% or about 30% of the time, broadly matching IMGT annotations. A later analysis associated some 17,000 TCR beta sequences with specific HLA alleles at a false discovery rate of 0.05. Some IMGT-functional V segments, including TRBV6-2 and TRBV6-3, could not be distinguished by the 87-base-pair reads and were therefore excluded. Only TCR beta chains were sequenced in this cohort, and the absence of alpha or paired-chain data limited detectable features. Linkage disequilibrium might explain the correlated functional status among segregating V segments, but an unknown experimental factor could not be excluded. In a later genetic analysis, a missense DCLRE1C variant was associated with V-gene and J-gene trimming of TCR beta chains, and the association was replicated in an independent cohort. A later analysis found that TCR association rates varied across HLA loci, with DRB1 alleles showing the most associated TCRs and HLA-C alleles the fewest. Presence/absence analyses assumed roughly uniform sequencing depth across donors, an assumption that may not hold. Three of the identified cytomegalovirus-associated TCR beta chains were confirmed in vitro to be specific for cytomegalovirus antigens. A later genetic analysis reported fewer N-insertions in productive TCRs among donors in an Asian-associated ancestry cluster than the approximately 670-donor mean. Compared with equally common non-associated chains, HLA-associated TCR beta chains in a later analysis were more clonally expanded and had lower generation probabilities. A group of highly shared sequence variants was considered likely to be a technical artifact of the sequencing pipeline. When HLA alleles, especially DR and DQ, strongly co-occurred, attributing TCR associations to individual alleles was difficult. Immune exposure information for the cohort was limited to CMV serostatus. HLA typing was unavailable for some donors at each locus, so association tests used only the typed subset. According to a later analysis, parvovirus B19, influenza, CMV and Epstein-Barr virus appeared linked to several top co-occurrence clusters. The classifier was reported to diagnose cytomegalovirus status with high specificity and sensitivity in both the original and validation cohorts. According to a later analysis, most CMV-associated TCR beta chains appeared to be HLA-restricted, and the HLA associations seemed to be driven largely by CMV exposure. A total of about 180 TCR beta chains were listed by the study as associated with cytomegalovirus. The earlier analysis of some 540 of the donors excluded over 15 rarely observed V segments, including chromosome 9 orphons, because counts were too low. Across donors, most TCR sequences were observed very rarely, whereas some public TCRs were present in many individuals.

The cohort was made up of about 670 healthy bone marrow donors. At the time of sampling, every cohort member was nominally healthy, though immune exposures that went unrecorded were likely present. The donor tested CMV seronegative, placing the donor among the 350 or so seronegative members of the cohort. A peripheral blood sample was provided by each donor, and peripheral blood mononuclear cells were used for TCR beta sequencing. Genomic DNA was extracted from the blood cell samples with the Qiagen DNeasy Blood Extraction Kit. Spanning cysteine to phenylalanine, the CDR3 consists of 14 amino acids. The read is trimmed to its CDR3 DNA, 42 bases read in frame from base 1. Relative to germline, V is missing 3 bases and J is missing 4 bases, with 1 base of the junction outside any gene match. CDR1 and CDR2 are drawn from the germline V gene: SGHRS, YFSETQ. The library was prepared using the immunoSEQ multiplex PCR assay. For the multiplex PCR, a mixture combining 60 forward primers for TCR Vbeta segments and 13 reverse primers for TCR Jbeta segments was used. The CDR3 region of rearranged TCR beta genes was amplified from genomic DNA by a multiplex PCR assay. The Illumina HiSeq System was used to sequence the amplified TCR beta libraries as 87-base-pair reads. The paper's processing steps were these. A later analysis tallied about 77 million unique TCR beta chains across the 650 to 750 repertoires, and approximately 12 million of those chains were shared by two or more donors. Raw reads were error-corrected and collapsed into unique sequences by a nearest-neighbor algorithm in which closely related sequences were merged to remove PCR and sequencing errors. To assign V, D and J gene segments, CDR3 sequences were aligned to IMGT reference sequences. For a sequence to be retained, a match of at least six nucleotides to both a V gene segment and a J gene segment was required. A rearrangement counted as productive if the CDR3 had no stop codons and remained in frame with V and J, and every other rearrangement counted as non-productive. Following IMGT convention, CDR3 was defined as the stretch from the second conserved V-encoded cysteine up to the conserved J-encoded phenylalanine. The earlier analysis of around 640 of the donors excluded sequences that lacked an unambiguous match to a single V gene segment. In an earlier analysis of 587 of the donors, a V segment was called functional when productive rearrangements were above 56.7%, and segregating when the standard deviation between donors exceeded 5%. A statistical classification framework was developed to diagnose cytomegalovirus status using the catalog of TCR beta chain sequences. A later analysis assigned V and J genes by comparing TCR nucleotide sequences with IMGT/GENE-DB human TR gene sequences. The TCRdist pipeline was used in a later analysis to assign CDR3 sequences and most-parsimonious VDJ recombination scenarios. In a later analysis, each TCR beta chain was defined by its CDR3 amino acid sequence together with its V-gene family, and reads without a unique V-gene family were excluded. A later analysis removed 550 to 650 highly shared, low-generation-probability nucleotide sequences to deal with suspected cross-contamination and a sequencing artifact. In a later analysis, a clonal expansion index was calculated for each public chain from normalized within-repertoire ranks of inferred template counts. In a later analysis, generation probabilities were computed with a VDJ recombination model fitted to out-of-frame rearrangements, and the resulting probabilities were checked against IGoR. Hypergeometric tests were used in a later analysis to score TCR-TCR, TCR-HLA and TCR-CMV co-occurrence, with a repertoire-size bias correction applied to the TCR pairs. A later analysis estimated false discovery rates by permuting HLA or CMV assignments 20 times. In a later analysis, co-occurring TCRs were grouped using DBSCAN, and TCRdist sequence similarity was added for clustering within HLA-allele-positive subsets. Repertoires with fewer than 30,000 or more than 120,000 public chains were left out of co-occurrence clustering, as were four to six repertoires with anomalous nucleotide sharing. Held by TCRdb, this immuneACCESS table contains in-frame sequences only and omits some clones. Under half of the omission traces to an unresolved V gene where checked; the cause of the rest is unknown. That table supplies the V and J calls and clone size; D and trimming were determined from the DNA. Across this sample there are roughly 120,000 clones, with 60% to 85% seen only once. 1% to 1.5% of the sample comes from the top ten.

Concerning this clone: Which antigen it targets is not known. Per-base quality was not reported, and no clone a single base away is much larger than it.

The sequenced material came from PBMCs. Here the chain combines TRBV5-1 and TRBJ2-3; 11 central nucleotides agree with TRBD1. This TCR was recovered from a woman in her twenties or thirties in good health and CMV-seronegative. The DNA sequence is as follows: TGCGCCAGCAGCTCGGGACAGGGGGCAGATACGCAGTATTTT. Its coded protein is CASSSGQGADTQYF.